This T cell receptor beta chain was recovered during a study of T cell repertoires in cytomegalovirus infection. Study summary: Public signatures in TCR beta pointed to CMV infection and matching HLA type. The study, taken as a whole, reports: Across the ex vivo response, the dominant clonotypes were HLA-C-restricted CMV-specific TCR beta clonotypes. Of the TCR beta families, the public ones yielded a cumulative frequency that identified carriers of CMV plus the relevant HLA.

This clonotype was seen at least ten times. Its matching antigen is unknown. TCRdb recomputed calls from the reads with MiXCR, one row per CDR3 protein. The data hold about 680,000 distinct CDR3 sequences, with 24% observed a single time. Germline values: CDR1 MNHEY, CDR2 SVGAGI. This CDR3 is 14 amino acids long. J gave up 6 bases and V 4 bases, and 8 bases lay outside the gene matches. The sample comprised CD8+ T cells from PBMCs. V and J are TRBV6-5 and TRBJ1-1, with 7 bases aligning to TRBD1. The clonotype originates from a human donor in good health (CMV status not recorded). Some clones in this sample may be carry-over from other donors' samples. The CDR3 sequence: CASSWGQSSAEAFF. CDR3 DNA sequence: TGTGCCAGCAGTTGGGGACAGAGTAGTGCTGAAGCTTTCTTT.